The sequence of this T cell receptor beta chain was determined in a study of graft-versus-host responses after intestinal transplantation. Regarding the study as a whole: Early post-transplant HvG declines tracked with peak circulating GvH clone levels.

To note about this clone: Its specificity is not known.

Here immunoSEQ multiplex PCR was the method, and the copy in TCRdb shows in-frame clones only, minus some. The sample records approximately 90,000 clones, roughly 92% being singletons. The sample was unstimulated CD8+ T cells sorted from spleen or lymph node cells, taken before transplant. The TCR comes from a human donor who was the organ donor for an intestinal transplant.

CDR3 nucleotide sequence: TGTGCCAGCAGCTTATTAGGGGCAGGATCGAACACTGAAGCTTTCTTT. This gives the protein CASSLLGAGSNTEAFF. The chain uses TRBV11-2 and TRBJ1-1; possible D gene TRBD1, 5 bases. Per germline, CDR1 SGHAT and CDR2 FQNNGV. The V end was cut by 2 bases, the J end by 1 base, with 14 bases between. This CDR3 is 16 amino acids long.